This is a list of T cell receptor beta chains from one sample in a study of cytomegalovirus exposure and HLA in healthy donors. TCRdb's table, derived via immunoSEQ multiplex PCR, lists solely in-frame clones and lacks some. The sample includes about 110,000 clones, roughly 86% of them seen just once. The sequenced material came from PBMCs. These TCRs come from a man in his forties or fifties in good health and CMV-seronegative. Each CDR3 is given with its conserved first and last residue. The listing skips clone size in some rows; elsewhere it reads once, few, many or a size class.

v_gene: TRBV14; len: 14; abundance: NA; j_gene: TRBJ1-1; CDR3aa: CASSQDRAGTEAFF
v_gene: TRBV7-8; len: 15; abundance: NA; j_gene: TRBJ2-1; CDR3aa: CASSLSGGSYNEQFF
v_gene: TRBV28; len: 14; abundance: NA; j_gene: TRBJ1-4; CDR3aa: CASSLTVPNEKLFF
v_gene: TRBV2; len: 17; abundance: NA; j_gene: TRBJ2-4; CDR3aa: CASSFRDRGLAKNIQYF
v_gene: TRBV6-6; len: 13; abundance: NA; j_gene: TRBJ2-7; CDR3aa: CASSQGTGAEQYF
v_gene: TRBV28; len: 15; abundance: NA; j_gene: TRBJ1-6; CDR3aa: CASRDRTGSGSPLHF
v_gene: TRBV15; len: 13; abundance: NA; j_gene: TRBJ2-2; CDR3aa: CATSREQTGELFF
v_gene: TRBV7-8; len: 14; abundance: NA; j_gene: TRBJ1-2; CDR3aa: CASSSGDSLYGYTF
v_gene: TRBV7-9; len: 12; abundance: NA; j_gene: TRBJ1-5; CDR3aa: CASSFDSQPQHF
v_gene: TRBV18; len: 16; abundance: once; j_gene: TRBJ1-1; CDR3aa: CASSPFLGTGDTEAFF
v_gene: TRBV29-1; len: 13; abundance: NA; j_gene: TRBJ1-4; CDR3aa: CSVSGTGSEKLFF
v_gene: TRBV6-5; len: 13; abundance: NA; j_gene: TRBJ1-5; CDR3aa: CASRRGKHQPQHF
v_gene: TRBV19; len: 14; abundance: NA; j_gene: TRBJ1-4; CDR3aa: CASKGDRDLEKLFF
v_gene: TRBV9; len: 16; abundance: NA; j_gene: TRBJ1-6; CDR3aa: CASSAGTGVLHSPLHF
v_gene: TRBV9; len: 15; abundance: once; j_gene: TRBJ2-6; CDR3aa: CASSGQGAGANVLTF
v_gene: TRBV7-8; len: 14; abundance: NA; j_gene: TRBJ1-1; CDR3aa: CASESFSGNTEAFF
v_gene: TRBV7-2; len: 13; abundance: NA; j_gene: TRBJ2-5; CDR3aa: CASSLSGPETQYF
v_gene: TRBV11-2; len: 14; abundance: NA; j_gene: TRBJ1-1; CDR3aa: CASSLVGGATEAFF
v_gene: TRBV7-8; len: 15; abundance: NA; j_gene: TRBJ2-5; CDR3aa: CASSLGQAWQETQYF
v_gene: TRBV19; len: 14; abundance: NA; j_gene: TRBJ1-6; CDR3aa: CASSPGQDNSPLHF
v_gene: TRBV29-1; len: 11; abundance: NA; j_gene: TRBJ2-3; CDR3aa: CTLNLAGTRYF
v_gene: TRBV30; len: 14; abundance: few; j_gene: TRBJ1-1; CDR3aa: CAWRAGGLNTEAFF
v_gene: TRBV7-2; len: 14; abundance: NA; j_gene: TRBJ2-7; CDR3aa: CASSLQRGLLEQYF
v_gene: TRBV30; len: 13; abundance: NA; j_gene: TRBJ2-7; CDR3aa: CAWTDSLGYEQYF
v_gene: TRBV7-7; len: 13; abundance: NA; j_gene: TRBJ2-5; CDR3aa: CASSRTLQETQYF
v_gene: TRBV30; len: 15; abundance: NA; j_gene: TRBJ1-3; CDR3aa: CAWSRGGGSGNTIYF
v_gene: TRBV4-2; len: 16; abundance: NA; j_gene: TRBJ1-4; CDR3aa: CASSQVDRAFNEKLFF
v_gene: TRBV5-6; len: 13; abundance: NA; j_gene: TRBJ1-1; CDR3aa: CASSLRANTEAFF
v_gene: TRBV6-5; len: 15; abundance: few; j_gene: TRBJ2-6; CDR3aa: CASRLALSGANVLTF
v_gene: TRBV5-1; len: 19; abundance: NA; j_gene: TRBJ1-6; CDR3aa: CASSLRTVSRSSYNSPLHF
v_gene: TRBV30; len: 16; abundance: NA; j_gene: TRBJ1-4; CDR3aa: CAWSVDREVANEKLFF
v_gene: TRBV6-1; len: 15; abundance: NA; j_gene: TRBJ1-5; CDR3aa: CASMKGQGRNQPQHF
v_gene: TRBV23-1; len: 14; abundance: few; j_gene: TRBJ2-3; CDR3aa: CASSRSSGTDTQYF
v_gene: TRBV19; len: 14; abundance: NA; j_gene: TRBJ1-2; CDR3aa: CASSQQVTSGGYTF
v_gene: TRBV7-8; len: 15; abundance: NA; j_gene: TRBJ2-7; CDR3aa: CASSSIWGTSYEQYF
v_gene: TRBV7-9; len: 17; abundance: NA; j_gene: TRBJ1-1; CDR3aa: CASSRWTGAASNTEAFF
v_gene: TRBV5-4; len: 13; abundance: NA; j_gene: TRBJ2-2; CDR3aa: CASSLKSTGELFF
v_gene: TRBV30; len: 15; abundance: NA; j_gene: TRBJ1-6; CDR3aa: CAWSVRGQGNSPLHF
v_gene: TRBV7-9; len: 15; abundance: once; j_gene: TRBJ1-6; CDR3aa: CASSFPDRSNSPLHF
v_gene: TRBV29-1; len: 15; abundance: NA; j_gene: TRBJ2-3; CDR3aa: CSVEDRGTSTDTQYF
v_gene: TRBV7-9; len: 14; abundance: NA; j_gene: TRBJ1-2; CDR3aa: CASRASGAGGGYTF
v_gene: TRBV9; len: 13; abundance: NA; j_gene: TRBJ2-3; CDR3aa: CASSPLAADTQYF
v_gene: TRBV28; len: 15; abundance: NA; j_gene: TRBJ1-2; CDR3aa: CASSPPTGNLYGYTF
v_gene: TRBV5-1; len: 15; abundance: NA; j_gene: TRBJ1-1; CDR3aa: CASSLSGGISTEAFF
v_gene: TRBV7-2; len: 14; abundance: NA; j_gene: TRBJ1-5; CDR3aa: CASSLRGRNQPQHF
v_gene: TRBV7-9; len: 14; abundance: NA; j_gene: TRBJ1-4; CDR3aa: CASSLSTGNEKLFF
v_gene: TRBV5-4; len: 13; abundance: NA; j_gene: TRBJ1-2; CDR3aa: CASSLKGAGGYTF
v_gene: TRBV4-1; len: 15; abundance: NA; j_gene: TRBJ1-1; CDR3aa: CASSHTGGGNTEAFF
v_gene: TRBV28; len: 14; abundance: NA; j_gene: TRBJ1-5; CDR3aa: CASSLAGGNQPQHF
v_gene: TRBV4-2; len: 17; abundance: NA; j_gene: TRBJ1-5; CDR3aa: CASSQDLSGEVAQPQHF
v_gene: TRBV27; len: 12; abundance: NA; j_gene: TRBJ2-7; CDR3aa: CASSRLGLKQYF
v_gene: TRBV28; len: 16; abundance: NA; j_gene: TRBJ2-7; CDR3aa: CASLLGGPGQGGEQYF
v_gene: TRBV6-5; len: 15; abundance: NA; j_gene: TRBJ2-7; CDR3aa: CASSLTQGGNYEQYF
v_gene: TRBV2; len: 14; abundance: NA; j_gene: TRBJ2-6; CDR3aa: CASRPYGQVRVLTF
v_gene: TRBV5-1; len: 13; abundance: NA; j_gene: TRBJ2-5; CDR3aa: CASSWTSRETQYF
v_gene: TRBV29-1; len: 14; abundance: NA; j_gene: TRBJ1-2; CDR3aa: CSVEVPGQVYGYTF
v_gene: TRBV6-5; len: 15; abundance: few; j_gene: TRBJ1-5; CDR3aa: CASSLTGAGNQPQHF